These 5 T cell receptor beta chains originate from one sample sequenced in a study of beta chain features in type 1 diabetes. Regarding the study as a whole: TCRB CDR3 length was moderately but significantly reduced in all four CD4+ subsets of Type 1 diabetes patients.

Their target antigens are unknown. All of the isolated RNA was reverse transcribed, so expressed TCRB transcripts were sequenced. Here immunoSEQ multiplex PCR was the method, and the copy in TCRdb shows in-frame clones only, minus some. The table includes about 150,000 clones, about 9.4% detected once. Sample: central memory CD4+ T cells from blood. These receptors originate from a man aged 30 to 45 with type 1 diabetes.

In its sample, this clone was seen a few times. The V gene is TRBV10-3, the J gene TRBJ2-1, with 8 bases fitting TRBD2. This CDR3 comprises 16 residues. V lost 2 bases to trimming and J lost 5 bases; unmatched junction nucleotides: 8. Looked up from germline, CDR1 is ENHRY and CDR2 is SYGVKD. The CDR3 is CAISERTGGGNNEQFF. CDR3 sequence (DNA): TGTGCCATCAGTGAGAGAACGGGAGGGGGAAACAATGAGCAGTTCTTC.

A single count supports this clone. The V gene is TRBV2, the J gene TRBJ1-1, with 9 bases matching TRBD1. There are 15 residues in the CDR3. The germline V gene encodes CDR1 SNHLY and CDR2 FYNNEI. Trimming cost V 8 bases and J 4 bases; bases outside gene matches: 11. The CDR3 DNA is TGTGCCAGCGGTGGACAGGGGTATATTGTCACTGAAGCTTTCTTT. Translated, it gives CASGGQGYIVTEAFF.

This chain joins TRBV28 and TRBJ1-5, with 7 bases that match TRBD1. V was pared by 5 bases and J by 2 bases, with 12 bases of the junction left unmatched. Germline values: CDR1 MDHEN, CDR2 SYDVKM. The length of the CDR3 is 17 residues. The DNA for the CDR3 is TGTGCCAGCAGTATAGCCCGACAGGGTGAGGGCAATCAGCCCCAGCATTTT. Residues: CASSIARQGEGNQPQHF. The full variable domain, in which reference TRBV28 and TRBJ1-5 provide the parts outside the CDR3, is DVKVTQSSRYLVKRTGEKVFLECVQDMDHENMFWYRQDPGLGLRLIYFSYDVKMKEKGDIPEGYSVSREKKERFSLILESASTNQTSMYLCASSIARQGEGNQPQHFGDGTRLSIL.

This clone was seen a handful of times. This chain links TRBV7-9 with TRBJ1-2, with D maybe TRBD1 (5 bases). The CDR3 sequence is 13 residues long. The germline CDR1 and CDR2 sequences are SEHNR and FQNEAQ (reference sequence). Trimming removed 4 bases at V and 4 bases at J, with 10 bases between. The chain's CDR3 is CASSSTAGYGYTF. The CDR3 bases are TGTGCCAGCAGCTCGACAGCTGGCTATGGCTACACCTTC.

This chain joins TRBV7-2 and TRBJ2-3, with D possibly being TRBD1 (5 bases). The V gene lost 6 bases and the J gene lost 5 bases, with 6 bases spanning the gap. The CDR3 spans 11 residues. Looked up from germline, CDR1 is SGHTA and CDR2 is FQGNSA. CDR3 amino acids: CASSRGDTQYF. CDR3 DNA sequence: TGTGCCAGCAGTAGGGGAGATACGCAGTATTTT. Based on the CDR3 plus reference TRBV7-2 and TRBJ2-3, the full variable domain is GAGVSQSPSNKVTEKGKDVELRCDPISGHTALYWYRQSLGQGLEFLIYFQGNSAPDKSGLPSDRFSAERTGGSVSTLTIQRTQQEDSAVYLCASSRGDTQYFGPGTRLTVL.